This T cell receptor (beta chain) derives from a study of CD4 T cells in relation to SARS-CoV-2 and coronaviruses. Findings and limits, study-wide: The cross-reactivity analysis covered only spike protein, not other viral proteins. Culture-expanded clones reflect memory recall rather than primary priming during culture.

Deep TCR-beta sequencing used DNA from uncultured naive and memory CD4+ T cells. Sequenced by immunoSEQ multiplex PCR; TCRdb stores in-frame clones only, minus some. The sample carries approximately 70,000 clones, over 90% recorded once. The unexposed donors gave CD4+ T cells in about 2011-2019, prior to COVID-19. Naive and memory CD4+ T cells came from enriched cryopreserved PBMCs. Concerning this clone: Its specificity is not known.

This sequence originates from a human donor in good health. The material sequenced was naive CD4+ T cells from PBMCs. Subset: naive CD4+ T cells isolated by negative enrichment.

CDR3 nucleotide sequence: TGTGCCAGCAGCTTCTACTACGAGCAGTACTTC. Protein product: CASSFYYEQYF. This rearrangement joins TRBV11-1 to TRBJ2-7; D ambiguous. The CDR3 length is 11 residues. Germline CDR1 reads SGHAT; CDR2 reads FQDESV (reference sequence). V lost 3 bases and J lost 3, with 3 bases in between.